This T cell receptor beta chain came from a study of memory CD4+ T cells and cytomegalovirus serostatus. The length of the CDR3 is 15 residues. Germline V lookup: CDR1 LNHDA, CDR2 SQIVND (reference sequence). Trimming removed 6 bases from V and 9 bases from J, with 18 bases in between. This table comes from immunoSEQ multiplex PCR, and its TCRdb copy is limited to in-frame clones, with some not included. The sample holds 60,000 to 70,000 clones, about 78% seen once. Single viable CD3+CD4+CD8-CD45RO+ cells were sorted as the memory CD4+ T cells. The sequence came from an adult in good health and CMV-seropositive. V gene TRBV19 combines with J gene TRBJ1-6; a weak D match, TRBD1 (6 bases). Sequenced: memory CD4+ T cells from blood. The CDR3 protein is CASRVGAGGTSPLHF. DNA for the CDR3: TGTGCCAGTAGAGTGGGGGCCGGGGGTACTTCACCCCTCCACTTT.